This is a list of T cell receptor beta chains from one sample in a study of OX40 agonist ivuxolimab in advanced cancers. Assay used: immunoSEQ multiplex PCR; TCRdb lists only in-frame clones, some missing. The sample yields tens of thousands of clones, approximately 83% seen once. The source was CD4+ or CD8+ T cells sorted from blood, collected in a trial of the OX40 agonist ivuxolimab. All receptors derive from an adult with an advanced solid tumor such as melanoma, head and neck, liver or kidney cancer. The CDR3 runs from the conserved cysteine through the conserved F or W. The order of the fields is V gene, D gene, J gene, clone size, CDR3 DNA, CDR3 protein. A D gene is named only where the DNA matches it firmly. Rows may omit the clone size; those that give it use once, few, many or a size class.

TRBV18,-,TRBJ1-5,-,TGTGCCAGCTCACCTCGGCAAAAGGAGCCCCAGCATTTT,CASSPRQKEPQHF
TRBV6-5,-,TRBJ2-7,-,TGTGCCAGCACCCCCGGGGGAACCTACGAGCAGTACTTC,CASTPGGTYEQYF
TRBV25-1,-,TRBJ2-5,-,TGTGCCAGCAGTGCACAGACTAGGGGCGAGACCCAGTACTTC,CASSAQTRGETQYF
TRBV21-1,-,TRBJ2-7,once,TGTGCCAGCAGCAAGTTCTATTGGGCGGGACAGGGGGCCTACGAGCAGTACTTC,CASSKFYWAGQGAYEQYF
TRBV5-1,-,TRBJ2-4,-,TGCGCCAGCAGCTCCCAGGGTCCCAAAAACATTCAGTACTTC,CASSSQGPKNIQYF
TRBV5-4,-,TRBJ2-3,-,TGTGCCAGCAGCCCAGCGGGCCCTGGCACAGATACGCAGTATTTT,CASSPAGPGTDTQYF
TRBV10-3,-,TRBJ1-2,once,TGTGCCATCAGGGGGACGGGACAAGACTATGGCTACACCTTC,CAIRGTGQDYGYTF
TRBV15,-,TRBJ1-2,-,TGTGCCACCAGCAGAGAACGGGGGATAGATGGCTACACCTTC,CATSRERGIDGYTF
TRBV7-2,-,TRBJ2-7,-,TGTGCCAGCAGCTTAGGGCAGCTCCGGAACGAGCAGTACTTC,CASSLGQLRNEQYF
TRBV9,-,TRBJ1-1,-,TGTGCCAGCAGCGTAACGGACAGATCCACTGAAGCTTTCTTT,CASSVTDRSTEAFF
TRBV6-1,TRBD1,TRBJ2-3,once,TGTGCCAGCAGGGGACAGGGGGCAGATACGCAGTATTTT,CASRGQGADTQYF
TRBV9,-,TRBJ1-2,-,TGTGCCAGCAGCGTACCCCAGGCCCCCAACTATGGCTACACCTTC,CASSVPQAPNYGYTF
TRBV5-4,-,TRBJ1-6,once,TGTGCCAGCAGCCAGGGGAGTCAGGCCGTGTCACCCCTCCACTTT,CASSQGSQAVSPLHF
TRBV2,-,TRBJ1-1,few,TGTGCCAGCTGGGGGAGGGGGGCAACTAGGAACACTGAAGCTTTCTTT,CASWGRGATRNTEAFF
TRBV7-6,-,TRBJ2-5,-,TGTGCCAGCAGCTTAGTAAGCGGGCGAGAGACCCAGTACTTC,CASSLVSGRETQYF
TRBV7-2,-,TRBJ2-7,-,TGTGCCAGCAGCTTGATCAACGAGCAGTACTTC,CASSLINEQYF
TRBV2,TRBD2,TRBJ2-1,-,TGTGCCAGCAGTGAACTCGCGGGGGGATACAATGAGCAGTTCTTC,CASSELAGGYNEQFF
TRBV25-1,TRBD2,TRBJ2-5,-,TGTGCCAGCAGTTCACCTAGCGGGGGGCCTCGCTCCAAAGAGACCCAGTACTTC,CASSSPSGGPRSKETQYF
TRBV4-2,-,TRBJ1-2,-,TGTGCCAGCAGCCAAGACCCACGGGTCCATTTTAACTATGGCTACACCTTC,CASSQDPRVHFNYGYTF
TRBV19,TRBD2,TRBJ2-1,-,TGTGCCAGTAGTATCTTCGGGGCAGCGGGGAATGAGCAGTTCTTC,CASSIFGAAGNEQFF
TRBV7-2,-,TRBJ1-2,-,TGTGCCAGCAGCTTAGATCGGGCGGGCTCCCGCACCTTC,CASSLDRAGSRTF
TRBV5-6,TRBD1,TRBJ2-3,-,TGTGCCAGCAGCTTCCCGGGACAGGGCTCAGATACGCAGTATTTT,CASSFPGQGSDTQYF
TRBV5-4,-,TRBJ2-2,-,TGTGCCACCGCCGGATCAGGGCCGAACACCGGGGAGCTGTTTTTT,CATAGSGPNTGELFF
TRBV11-2,-,TRBJ1-2,few,TGTGCCAGCAGCTTAGATCTAACGGGCGGGGCTAAGAGTGGCTACACCTTC,CASSLDLTGGAKSGYTF
TRBV18,-,TRBJ2-3,-,TGTGCCAGCTCACGCACGGTAGGGGCTCAAGCAGATACGCAGTATTTT,CASSRTVGAQADTQYF
TRBV6-5,-,TRBJ1-1,few,TGTGCCAGCATAGGAGCTTTTATGAACACTGAAGCTTTCTTT,CASIGAFMNTEAFF
TRBV6-1,TRBD1,TRBJ1-1,-,TGTGCCAGCAGGGGACAGGGGAGAACTGAAGCTTTCTTT,CASRGQGRTEAFF
TRBV19,TRBD1,TRBJ2-4,-,TGTGCCAGTAGTATAGGGGTTACCGGGACAGGGGGCATTCAGTACTTC,CASSIGVTGTGGIQYF
TRBV27,TRBD1,TRBJ1-3,-,TGTGCCAGCAGCCTGGAGAGGGGGCGAGGAAACACCATATATTTT,CASSLERGRGNTIYF
TRBV5-5,-,TRBJ1-1,-,TGTGCCAGCAGCTTGGAGTGGTCACTGGACACTGAAGCTTTCTTT,CASSLEWSLDTEAFF
TRBV6-1,-,TRBJ1-2,-,TGTGCCAGCAGTGAATATAGCGGCTATGGCTACACCTTC,CASSEYSGYGYTF
TRBV9,-,TRBJ2-5,-,TGTGCCAGCAGCCCCGAACGGGAGACCCAGTACTTC,CASSPERETQYF
TRBV5-6,TRBD1,TRBJ1-2,once,TGTGCCAGCAGCTCCACAGGGGGCGTAGCTAACTATGGCTACACCTTC,CASSSTGGVANYGYTF
TRBV6-1,-,TRBJ1-2,-,TGTGCCAGCAGTGTAGGAGGGGAGGGACCTACCTTC,CASSVGGEGPTF
TRBV7-8,-,TRBJ1-6,few,TGTGCCAGCAGCTTAGGGAGTAATTCACCCCTCCACTTT,CASSLGSNSPLHF
TRBV28,-,TRBJ1-2,-,TGTGCCAGCAGAGAATACGGCTACACCTTC,CASREYGYTF
TRBV7-9,-,TRBJ1-1,-,TGTGCCAGCAGCTTGGGCCAGACTAACACTGAAGCTTTCTTT,CASSLGQTNTEAFF
TRBV27,-,TRBJ1-2,few,TGTGCCAGCAGTTTACGGGCCCTCTATGGCTACACCTTC,CASSLRALYGYTF
TRBV6-1,-,TRBJ1-2,once,TGTGCCAGCAGTGAGGCGGGGGCGAACTATGGCTACACCTTC,CASSEAGANYGYTF
TRBV5-1,-,TRBJ2-5,-,TGCGCCAGCAGCGGCAACAGCGAAGAGACCCAGTACTTC,CASSGNSEETQYF
TRBV6-6,TRBD1,TRBJ1-1,-,TGTGCCAGCAGTTACTCGGGACAGGGCACTGAAGCTTTCTTT,CASSYSGQGTEAFF
TRBV5-1,-,TRBJ1-5,-,TGCGCCAGCAGTCAAACAGGCGAACGCAATCAGCCCCAGCATTTT,CASSQTGERNQPQHF
TRBV2,TRBD1,TRBJ1-6,-,TGTGCCAGCAATCTGGACAGGGGGGATAATTCACCCCTCCACTTT,CASNLDRGDNSPLHF
TRBV14,-,TRBJ2-7,-,TGTGCCAGCAGCCAAGATATGACAGGACGCTACGAGCAGTACTTC,CASSQDMTGRYEQYF
TRBV11-1,TRBD2,TRBJ2-3,-,TGTGCCAGCAGTACCGGACTAGCGGCAGATACGCAGTATTTT,CASSTGLAADTQYF
TRBV6-6,-,TRBJ1-2,-,TGTGCCAGCCGCTCGGAGCCCCCGCGGGAAGGCTACACCTTC,CASRSEPPREGYTF
TRBV6-6,TRBD1,TRBJ1-2,few,TGTGCCAGCAGACGGGACAGGGAGAATGGCTACACCTTC,CASRRDRENGYTF
TRBV6-5,-,TRBJ1-2,-,TGTGCCAGCAGTTCCAGGGACTATGGCTACACCTTC,CASSSRDYGYTF
TRBV19,-,TRBJ2-7,-,TGTGCCAGTAGTAGAGACAGGGCCGGGGGCGAGCAGTACTTC,CASSRDRAGGEQYF